The rows below give T cell receptor beta chains drawn from one sample of a study of blood T cell repertoires in COVID-19. Here immunoSEQ multiplex PCR was the method, and the copy in TCRdb shows in-frame clones only, minus some. The sample holds hundreds of thousands of clones, around 90% seen once. Sequencing was carried out using peripheral blood. The receptor source for this set is a man between 18 and 35 years old with active or convalescent COVID-19. The CDR3 runs from the conserved cysteine through the conserved F or W. The D gene is left open where the match is weak. Expanded clones are given a class, and other clones once, few, many or no size at all.

v_call,clone_size,j_call,d_call,cdr3_aa,cdr3_nt
TRBV5-1,-,TRBJ2-5,-,CASSSEQGLQTQYF,TGCGCCAGCAGCTCCGAACAGGGTTTACAGACCCAGTACTTC
TRBV6-5,-,TRBJ2-7,-,CASSYSITRYDEQYF,TGTGCCAGCAGTTACTCGATTACCCGGTACGACGAGCAGTACTTC
TRBV3-1/TRBV3-2,-,TRBJ2-2,-,CASSQVRSGDTGELFF,TGTGCCAGCAGCCAAGTGCGATCAGGGGACACCGGGGAGCTGTTTTTT
TRBV19,once,TRBJ2-7,TRBD1,CASSGGTGASYEQYF,TGTGCCAGTAGTGGGGGGACAGGGGCATCCTACGAGCAGTACTTC
TRBV25-1,-,TRBJ1-2,TRBD1,CASSGDRGRVNGYTF,TGTGCCAGCAGCGGGGACAGGGGGCGCGTGAATGGCTACACCTTC
TRBV7-6,-,TRBJ1-2,-,CASSLAFGSGGYTF,TGTGCCAGCAGCTTAGCTTTTGGCTCGGGGGGCTACACCTTC
TRBV6-5,-,TRBJ1-2,-,CASREGFNYGYTF,TGTGCCAGCAGGGAGGGTTTCAACTATGGCTACACCTTC
TRBV27,-,TRBJ2-1,TRBD2,CASSLQRYIPGLGGEQFF,TGTGCCAGCAGTTTACAACGGTACATCCCGGGACTAGGGGGGGAGCAGTTCTTC
TRBV5-3,-,TRBJ1-1,-,CARSLNAGDTEAFF,TGTGCCAGAAGCTTGAATGCGGGGGACACTGAAGCTTTCTTT
TRBV6-5,-,TRBJ1-5,TRBD1,CASSQTGRNQPQHF,TGTGCCAGCTCTCAGACAGGGAGGAATCAGCCCCAGCATTTT
TRBV27,few,TRBJ2-1,TRBD2,CASINSGGDNEQFF,TGTGCCAGCATTAATAGCGGGGGCGACAATGAGCAGTTCTTC
TRBV10-2,-,TRBJ2-1,-,CASSEVVGEQFF,TGCGCCAGCAGTGAAGTCGTCGGTGAGCAGTTCTTC
TRBV28,-,TRBJ1-5,TRBD1,CASSLQGAGNQPQHF,TGTGCCAGCAGTCTTCAGGGGGCAGGCAATCAGCCCCAGCATTTT
TRBV27,-,TRBJ1-1,-,CASSLLQGEAFF,TGTGCCAGCAGTTTGTTGCAGGGCGAAGCTTTCTTT
TRBV6-1,-,TRBJ1-2,-,CASSEGFAAGYGYTF,TGTGCCAGCAGTGAGGGGTTCGCTGCGGGATATGGCTACACCTTC